The next 14 T cell receptor beta chains were all read from a single sample in a study of shared clonotypes between healthy human individuals. Data came from immunoSEQ multiplex PCR; TCRdb stores just in-frame clones and leaves some out. The sample records over 2 million clones, 95% being singletons. Material for sequencing was naive CD4+ T cells sorted from blood. The subset here: CD45RA+ positively selected. The origin of the receptors is a young man in good health.

Comment on this clone: A read error may produce the germline difference seen at one junction end. The J gene is TRBJ2-5, the V gene TRBV7-7, with 12 bases aligning to TRBD2. This CDR3 spans 17 amino acids. Per germline, CDR1 SSHAT and CDR2 FNYEAQ (reference sequence). In DNA form, the CDR3 reads TGTGCTAGCAGCTTAGGAGGTCTAGCGGGGGGGAGCGAGACCCAGTACTTC. Amino acids: CASSLGGLAGGSETQYF.

This rearrangement joins TRBV11-3 to TRBJ1-4, with no clear D. The V gene lost 1 base and the J gene lost 8 bases, with 17 bases spanning the gap. CDR3 length: 16 amino acids. Germline values: CDR1 SGHNT, CDR2 YENEEA. CDR3 bases: TGTGCCAGCAGCTTAGTTGTAGGCCGGGATTGGGAAAAACTGTTTTTT. Translation gives CASSLVVGRDWEKLFF.

The CDR3 loop is CASSLESVNYGYTF. As DNA, the CDR3 is TGTGCCAGCAGCTTGGAATCAGTTAACTATGGCTACACCTTC. This chain joins TRBV5-5 and TRBJ1-2; no definite D call. Trimming left V 0 bases short and J 1 base short, with 7 bases between. The V gene's germline CDR1 is SGHKS and CDR2 YYEKEE (reference sequence). The CDR3 is 14 amino acids.

CDR3 coding DNA: TGTGCCAGTAGTATGGTGGCTTTCTACGAGCAGTACTTC. Amino acid sequence: CASSMVAFYEQYF. The chain has TRBV19 and TRBJ2-7, with D unresolved. Germline assignment: CDR1 LNHDA and CDR2 SQIVND (reference sequence). CDR3 length: 13 residues. V was cut by 3 bases and J by 3 bases, with 9 bases left in between. The whole variable domain, remainder taken from reference TRBV19 and TRBJ2-7, is DGGITQSPKYLFRKEGQNVTLSCEQNLNHDAMYWYRQDPGQGLRLIYYSQIVNDFQKGDIAEGYSVSREKKESFPLTVTSAQKNPTAFYLCASSMVAFYEQYFGPGTRLTVT.

The chain couples TRBV27 to TRBJ1-5, with no clear D. The CDR3 length is 13 residues. The germline CDR1 and CDR2 sequences are MNHEY and SMNVEV (reference sequence). V lost 6 bases and J 3 bases, leaving 9 bases between the germline ends. The CDR3, as DNA: TGTGCCAGCAGGTTAAGAGACAATCAGCCCCAGCATTTT. Protein product: CASRLRDNQPQHF.

This chain connects TRBV6-6 to TRBJ2-2, with D possibly matching TRBD1 (6 bases). CDR1 MNHNY and CDR2 SVGAGI come from the germline V gene (reference sequence). Trimming left V 10 bases short and J 1 base short, with 19 bases between. The CDR3 loop spans 16 amino acids. The DNA of the CDR3 is TGTGCCACCTGTAAAGAATCGGGACAGAACACCGGGGAGCTGTTTTTT. Amino acid sequence: CATCKESGQNTGELFF.

The chain recombines TRBV5-1 with TRBJ1-1, with 11 bases lining up with TRBD1. The CDR3 loop spans 15 amino acids. CDR1 is SGHRS and CDR2 is YFSETQ in the germline V gene. V shed 4 bases and J 4 bases; nucleotides not matched to a gene: 6. The CDR3 here is CASSIRTGGITEAFF. The CDR3 bases are TGCGCCAGCAGCATACGGACAGGGGGCATCACTGAAGCTTTCTTT.

This clone was counted a single time. V gene TRBV10-3 combines with J gene TRBJ1-5; weak D call: TRBD1 (5 bases). The CDR3 is 14 residues long. Trimming took 4 bases from V and 1 from J, leaving 8 bases between them. Germline V gene sequence: CDR1 ENHRY, CDR2 SYGVKD. CDR3 loop: CAISVGASNQPQHF. CDR3 in DNA: TGTGCCATCAGTGTTGGGGCGAGCAATCAGCCCCAGCATTTT.

This sequence joins TRBV9 and TRBJ2-6; no clear D gene. Germline CDR1 is SGDLS and CDR2 is YYNGEE. This CDR3 is 15 amino acids long. V lost 3 bases, J lost 0 bases, and 7 bases lay in between. This chain's CDR3 is CASSAETSGANVLTF. CDR3 nucleotide sequence: TGTGCCAGCAGCGCAGAGACCTCTGGGGCCAACGTCCTGACTTTC.

This chain links TRBV5-1 with TRBJ2-1, with TRBD1 matching over 10 bases. The CDR3 has 15 amino acids. Germline trimming cut 3 bases from V and 7 bases from J; bases unmatched to any gene: 7. Germline V gene sequence: CDR1 SGHRS, CDR2 YFSETQ. The CDR3 bases are TGCGCCAGCAGCTCTAGACAGGGGGCGCGGAATGAGCAGTTCTTC. Its protein product is CASSSRQGARNEQFF.

In this sample, this clone turned up once. Other DNA sequences in this sample translate to the same CDR3. The rearrangement joins TRBV18 to TRBJ2-7; TRBD1 agrees at 9 bases. With V trimmed by 2 bases and J by 2 bases, 4 bases remained unmatched. This CDR3 has 15 residues. Germline CDR1 reads KGHSH; CDR2 reads LQKENI. CDR3 residues: CASSPGQGNTYEQYF. DNA for the CDR3: TGTGCCAGCTCACCAGGACAGGGGAATACCTACGAGCAGTACTTC.

The V gene is TRBV28, the J gene TRBJ1-5; 9 nucleotides match TRBD1. Unmatched junction bases numbered 8, after V lost 6 bases and J lost 2 bases. This CDR3 has 16 amino acids. Germline loops: CDR1 MDHEN, CDR2 SYDVKM. CDR3 nucleotides: TGTGCCAGCAGCTCGGGACAGGGAAAGGGCAATCAGCCCCAGCATTTT. It translates to CASSSGQGKGNQPQHF.

The V gene is TRBV6-5, the J gene TRBJ2-3; no firm D call. V shed 2 bases and J shed 3 bases, with 9 bases lying between them. Germline V gene data show CDR1 as MNHEY and CDR2 as SVGAGI. The CDR3 is 14 residues long. Here the CDR3 reads CASSYGERTDTQYF. The CDR3 DNA is TGTGCCAGCAGTTACGGAGAGAGGACAGATACGCAGTATTTT.

Comments on this clone: Other DNA sequences in this sample translate to the same CDR3. The chain couples TRBV10-1 to TRBJ1-6, with a weak D call TRBD1 (6 bases). The CDR3 covers 13 residues. CDR1 and CDR2 from the germline V gene are WNHNN and SYGVQD (reference sequence). V shed 2 bases and J shed 7 bases, with 6 bases lying between them. In DNA, the CDR3 is TGCGCCAGCAGTGAGACAGGGAATTCACCCCTCCACTTT. Residues: CASSETGNSPLHF.